This T cell receptor beta chain was sequenced during a study of immune evolution from preneoplasia to lung adenocarcinoma. General study results and limits: Normal lung had the highest top T cell clone frequencies.

Here immunoSEQ multiplex PCR was the method, and the copy in TCRdb shows in-frame clones only, minus some. The top ten clones hold roughly 5% of a sample with 9,500 to 10,000 clones, about three quarters of them seen once. J was trimmed by 7 bases and V by 7 bases; bases with no gene match: 7. Per germline, CDR1 KGHSY and CDR2 FQNENV. The CDR3 extends over 13 amino acids. With respect to this clone: What it recognizes is unknown. In the same sample, other DNA sequences code for this CDR3.

The clonotype comes from a person aged 70 to 85 with lung adenocarcinoma. Some clones in this sample may be carry-over from other donors' samples. Sequenced: FFPE minimally invasive lung adenocarcinoma tissue. V and J are TRBV16 and TRBJ1-2; TRBD1 aligns across 9 bases. CDR3 sequence reads: CASIPTGGSGYTF. The CDR3 DNA reads as TGTGCCAGCATCCCAACAGGGGGCTCTGGCTACACCTTC.